This TCR beta chain was identified in a study of T cells in localized non-small cell lung cancer. The study's findings and limits: Uninvolved adjacent lung had the highest recorded T cell clonality, with tumor below it. Adjacent lung exhibited a median of 57 among the 100 most abundant tumor clones.

The protocol was immunoSEQ multiplex PCR, while the TCRdb copy is restricted to in-frame clones and leaves out a portion. The sample yields approximately 4,000 clones, about 25% seen once. This CDR3 spans 14 amino acids. V was cut by 2 bases and J by 2 bases, with 9 bases left in between. Germline V gene data show CDR1 as ENHRY and CDR2 as SYGVKD. Within the sample, this clone is medium-sized (0.01 to 0.1%). What it binds is not known. The sample was lung tumor tissue, taken before any cancer treatment. The rearrangement joins TRBV10-3 to TRBJ1-2; tentatively, D is TRBD1 (5 bases). The receptor was isolated from a woman between 40 and 69 years old with stage I lung adenocarcinoma. Here the CDR3 DNA reads TGTGCCATCAGTGAGATACAGGAGAACTATGGCTACACCTTC. Translated, it gives CAISEIQENYGYTF.